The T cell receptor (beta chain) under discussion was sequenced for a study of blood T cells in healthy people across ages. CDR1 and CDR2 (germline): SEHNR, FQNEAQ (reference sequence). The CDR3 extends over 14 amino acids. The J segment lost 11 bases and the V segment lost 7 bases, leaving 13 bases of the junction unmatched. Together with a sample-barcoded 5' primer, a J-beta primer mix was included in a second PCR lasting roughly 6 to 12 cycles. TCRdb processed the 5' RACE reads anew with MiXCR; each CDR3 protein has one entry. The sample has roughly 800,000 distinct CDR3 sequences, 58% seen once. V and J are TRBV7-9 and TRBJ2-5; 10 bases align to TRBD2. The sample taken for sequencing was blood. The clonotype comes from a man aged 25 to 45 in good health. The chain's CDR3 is CASIRSGGTNEQYF. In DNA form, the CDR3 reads TGTGCCAGCATCCGTAGCGGGGGGACAAATGAGCAGTACTTC.